Below are 24 T cell receptor beta chains sequenced from a single sample in a study of cytomegalovirus exposure and HLA in healthy donors. The PCR contained 60 Vbeta and 13 Jbeta primers. Method: immunoSEQ multiplex PCR; TCRdb's copy keeps in-frame clones and lacks some. Of some 180,000 clones in the sample, 70% to 85% were seen once. Sequencing was performed on PBMCs. The receptors derive from a woman between 55 and 75 years old in good health and CMV-seropositive.

The V and J genes are TRBV5-1 and TRBJ2-2; possible D gene TRBD2, 6 bases. The germline V gene has CDR1 SGHRS and CDR2 YFSETQ. The V and J ends lost 0 bases and 1 base respectively, with 13 bases between them. CDR3 size: 17 residues. CDR3: CASSLVGGGMNTGELFF. Here the CDR3 DNA reads TGCGCCAGCAGCTTGGTGGGTGGCGGGATGAACACCGGGGAGCTGTTTTTT.

The count of this clone is one. The J gene is TRBJ1-1, the V gene TRBV13; no firm D call. The CDR3 is 13 residues long. V lost 6 bases to trimming and J lost 3 bases, with 11 bases between them. From germline, CDR1 is PRHDT and CDR2 FYEKMQ (reference sequence). The CDR3 DNA reads TGTGCCAGCAGACGGGGTGAGGACACTGAAGCTTTCTTT. It is translated as CASRRGEDTEAFF.

This sequence joins TRBV6-1 and TRBJ1-2; the match to TRBD1 covers 8 bases. Germline lookup yields CDR1 MNHNS and CDR2 SASEGT. V gave up 4 bases and J gave up 3 bases; unmatched junction bases: 4. The CDR3 contains 14 residues. CDR3 loop: CASSARGQDYGYTF. Here the CDR3 DNA reads TGTGCCAGCAGTGCCAGGGGGCAAGACTATGGCTACACCTTC.

This clone has a single count. V gene TRBV9 combines with J gene TRBJ1-1; D perhaps matches TRBD1 (5 bases). From germline, CDR1 is SGDLS and CDR2 YYNGEE. V was clipped by 0 bases and J by 0 bases, with 15 bases between them. The CDR3 sequence is 17 residues long. CDR3 bases: TGTGCCAGCAGCGTAGGGACGGGGGATTTCATGAACACTGAAGCTTTCTTT. Protein: CASSVGTGDFMNTEAFF.

V and J are TRBV4-2 and TRBJ1-1, with D maybe TRBD1 (6 bases). The CDR3 covers 15 residues. Looked up from germline, CDR1 is LGHNA and CDR2 is YNFKEQ. The V end lost 3 bases, the J end lost 6 bases, and 17 bases lay between the germline ends. The CDR3 DNA follows: TGTGCCAGCAGCCAGGCCGGGGGGGCGTGGGCTGAAGCTTTCTTT. Protein product: CASSQAGGAWAEAFF.

This chain joins TRBV7-9 and TRBJ1-6, with D possibly matching TRBD1 (5 bases). Germline CDR1 reads SEHNR; CDR2 reads FQNEAQ (reference sequence). Trimming took 6 bases from V and 10 from J, leaving 13 bases between them. The length of the CDR3 is 13 residues. The CDR3 sequence is CASSRQSDSPLHF. CDR3 DNA sequence: TGTGCCAGCAGTCGACAGTCCGACTCACCCCTCCACTTT.

This chain connects TRBV28 to TRBJ2-7; TRBD1 aligns across 7 bases. CDR1 is MDHEN and CDR2 is SYDVKM in the germline V gene. The CDR3 runs to 13 residues. The DNA of the CDR3 is TGTGTCAGTACCTCGGGACAGCTCTACGAGCAGTACTTC. Amino acids: CVSTSGQLYEQYF.

The CDR3 coding sequence is TGTGCCAGCAGCGTGACCCCCCCGGGACAGGGGGCGAACAATGAGCAGTTCTTC. It is translated as CASSVTPPGQGANNEQFF. This chain joins TRBV9 and TRBJ2-1; 12 nucleotides agree with TRBD1. With 2 bases clipped from V and 5 bases from J, the junction kept 11 bases outside the gene matches. The germline gives CDR1 SGDLS, CDR2 YYNGEE. The length of the CDR3 is 18 residues.

This chain uses TRBV25-1 with TRBJ1-1; 7 bases line up with TRBD1. Germline V gene lookup returns CDR1 MGHDK and CDR2 SYGVNS. The CDR3 contains 12 residues. V shed 7 bases, J shed 4 bases, and the junction held 3 bases outside the gene matches. The CDR3 DNA sequence: TGTGCCAGCACTTCAGGGGGCACTGAAGCTTTCTTT. Translated, it gives CASTSGGTEAFF. Supplemented by reference TRBV25-1 and TRBJ1-1, the full variable domain reads EADIYQTPRYLVIGTGKKITLECSQTMGHDKMYWYQQDPGMELHLIHYSYGVNSTEKGDLSSESTVSRIRTEHFPLTLESARPSHTSQYLCASTSGGTEAFFGQGTRLTVV.

The chain recombines TRBV28 with TRBJ1-2; D may be TRBD1 (6 bases). V shed 7 bases and J shed 7 bases, with 22 bases lying between them. The V gene's germline CDR1 is MDHEN and CDR2 SYDVKM. The CDR3 spans 15 residues. CDR3 DNA: TGTGCCAGCACCATCGGGGGGGGCGGGACGGTTGGCTACACCTTC. Residues: CASTIGGGGTVGYTF.

As for this clone: This CDR3 is also generated by other DNA sequences in the sample. This sequence joins TRBV19 and TRBJ2-1; 7 bases fit TRBD2. J gave up 10 bases and V 11 bases, and 11 bases lay outside the gene matches. The CDR3 covers 12 residues. Germline V gene data show CDR1 as LNHDA and CDR2 as SQIVND (reference sequence). CDR3 nucleotides: TGTGCCGGGAGGGATGACTTGGGGGAGCAGTTCTTC. Its protein product is CAGRDDLGEQFF.

This clone has just one count. J is TRBJ1-2 and V is TRBV5-3, with TRBD1 as a possible D gene (6 bases). TRBV5-3 is an ORF for which the function is uncertain. Deletions cut 8 bases from V and 2 bases from J, with 13 bases between. The CDR3 length is 13 residues. CDR3 amino acids: CASLGALNYGYTF. CDR3 sequence (DNA): TGTGCCAGCCTGGGGGCTTTGAACTATGGCTACACCTTC.

In its sample, this clone was seen a few times. V and J are TRBV4-1 and TRBJ1-2; 8 bases are a match to TRBD1. V lost 0 bases, J lost 4 bases, and 4 bases stayed unmatched. The CDR3 covers 15 residues. CDR1 and CDR2 from the germline V gene are MGHRA and YSYEKL. The CDR3, as DNA: TGCGCCAGCAGCCAAGATGCCACAGGGGGCTATGGCTACACCTTC. This codes for CASSQDATGGYGYTF.

The chain is built from TRBV30 and TRBJ1-6; 7 nucleotides line up with TRBD1. The junction had 13 bases not matched to a gene; V was cut back by 1 base and J by 10 bases. The germline CDR1 and CDR2 sequences are GTSNPN and SVGIG (reference sequence). The CDR3 length is 16 residues. The CDR3 here is CAWSGPPGGFKSPLHF. The CDR3 bases are TGTGCCTGGAGTGGACCCCCAGGGGGATTTAAGTCACCCCTCCACTTT.

The V gene is TRBV6-6, the J gene TRBJ2-5; 10 bases align to TRBD2. The CDR3 is 14 amino acids. Germline V lookup: CDR1 MNHNY, CDR2 SVGAGI (reference sequence). V was clipped by 0 bases and J by 5 bases; unmatched bases: 0. The CDR3 spells CASSYSTSGETQYF. CDR3 nucleotide sequence: TGTGCCAGCAGTTACTCGACTAGCGGGGAGACCCAGTACTTC.

This clone was seen just once. V and J are TRBV6-5 and TRBJ2-2, with D perhaps TRBD2 (6 bases). CDR1 MNHEY and CDR2 SVGAGI come from the germline V gene. Trimming cost V 10 bases and J 3 bases, with 15 bases left between them. The CDR3 has 14 amino acids. The CDR3 region is CATEKLAYTGELFF. The CDR3 DNA follows: TGTGCCACCGAAAAACTAGCATACACCGGGGAGCTGTTTTTT.

V gene TRBV9 combines with J gene TRBJ2-3; possible D gene TRBD1, 6 bases. V lost 4 bases and J 2 bases, leaving 17 bases between the germline ends. Germline CDR1 SGDLS, CDR2 YYNGEE. The CDR3 loop spans 16 amino acids. This chain's CDR3 is CASSPTGTRLTDTQYF. In DNA, the CDR3 is TGTGCCAGCAGCCCAACAGGGACCCGACTCACAGATACGCAGTATTTT.

The CDR3 DNA reads TGTGCCAGCAGCTTTAGTCCAGGGGAGTGGAATTCACCCCTCCACTTT. It yields the protein CASSFSPGEWNSPLHF. The chain carries TRBV5-6 and TRBJ1-6; possibly TRBD1 for D (6 bases). Trimming left V 2 bases short and J 7 bases short, with 16 bases between. CDR3 length equals 16 residues. The germline V gene has CDR1 SGHDT and CDR2 YYEEEE.

The chain links TRBV7-9 to TRBJ2-2, with a tentative D call TRBD1 (6 bases). The CDR3 runs to 14 residues. The V gene's germline CDR1 is SEHNR and CDR2 FQNEAQ (reference sequence). Trimming cost V 7 bases and J 0 bases, with 9 bases left between them. The CDR3 loop is CASIQGTNTGELFF. CDR3 sequence (DNA): TGTGCCAGCATACAGGGCACGAACACCGGGGAGCTGTTTTTT.

CDR3 in amino acids: CASSYVRTGNTEAFF. The CDR3 DNA follows: TGTGCCAGCAGTTACGTTCGGACAGGGAACACTGAAGCTTTCTTT. The chain has TRBV6-5 and TRBJ1-1, with 7 bases lining up with TRBD1. Trimming cost V 2 bases and J 1 base; bases outside gene matches: 4. Germline CDR1 and CDR2: MNHEY and SVGAGI. The CDR3 runs to 15 residues.

V is TRBV5-5 and J is TRBJ1-1; weak D call: TRBD1 (6 bases). CDR1 and CDR2 (germline): SGHKS, YYEKEE (reference sequence). The CDR3 consists of 13 residues. V dropped 0 bases and J dropped 6 bases, with 9 bases sitting between them. CDR3 loop: CASSLGGHAEAFF. The DNA of the CDR3 is TGTGCCAGCAGCTTGGGGGGGCACGCTGAAGCTTTCTTT.

J is TRBJ2-3 and V is TRBV27; D is ambiguous. V lost 5 bases to trimming and J lost 0 bases, with 9 bases between them. This CDR3 contains 14 residues. CDR1 MNHEY and CDR2 SMNVEV come from the germline V gene (reference sequence). CDR3: CASSRYSSTDTQYF. As DNA, the CDR3 is TGTGCCAGCAGTCGGTACTCTAGCACAGATACGCAGTATTTT.

Here the CDR3 DNA reads TGCGCCAGCAGCTTTTACCCCGGGACAGGGATCTACGAGCAGTACTTC. The encoded protein is CASSFYPGTGIYEQYF. This chain links TRBV5-1 with TRBJ2-7, with 9 bases fitting TRBD1. The germline V gene has CDR1 SGHRS and CDR2 YFSETQ. V was clipped by 2 bases and J by 3 bases; unmatched bases: 9. The CDR3 is 16 amino acids.

The V call is TRBV28, the J call TRBJ2-2; D unclear. V gave up 5 bases and J gave up 3 bases, with 7 bases separating them. From germline, CDR1 is MDHEN and CDR2 SYDVKM. CDR3 length equals 13 residues. CDR3 amino acids: CASSQTHTGELFF. CDR3 sequence (DNA): TGTGCCAGCAGTCAGACACACACCGGGGAGCTGTTTTTT.